These 11 T cell receptor beta chains originate from one sample sequenced in a study of OX40 agonist ivuxolimab in advanced cancers. Profiling relied on immunoSEQ multiplex PCR, and the TCRdb table lists in-frame clones only, not all of them. The table records about 36,000 clones, 60% to 80% of them present only once. The sequences come from CD4+ or CD8+ T cells sorted from blood, collected in a trial of the OX40 agonist ivuxolimab. Source of these receptors: an adult with an advanced solid tumor such as melanoma, head and neck, liver or kidney cancer.

J is TRBJ1-2 and V is TRBV30; D is perhaps TRBD1 (6 bases). Germline V CDR1 and CDR2: GTSNPN, SVGIG (reference sequence). CDR3 length: 16 amino acids. V lost 0 bases and J lost 4, with 18 bases in between. The CDR3 bases are TGTGCCTGGAGTGTATGGGGGCAGAGCCTGACCTATGGCTACACCTTC. Encoded protein: CAWSVWGQSLTYGYTF.

This clone was counted a few times. DNA of the CDR3: TGTGCCAGCAGCTTTCTGGGACAGGGGGGGGGCTACACCTTC. Translation gives CASSFLGQGGGYTF. The chain employs TRBV5-4 and TRBJ1-2; 11 bases fit TRBD1. In germline, CDR1 is SGHNT, CDR2 YYREEE (reference sequence). The CDR3 covers 14 residues. The ends lost 2 bases at V and 8 bases at J; junction bases unmatched: 5. Full variable domain (outside the CDR3, taken from reference TRBV5-4 and TRBJ1-2): ETGVTQSPTHLIKTRGQQVTLRCSSQSGHNTVSWYQQALGQGPQFIFQYYREEENGRGNFPPRFSGLQFPNYSSELNVNALELDDSALYLCASSFLGQGGGYTFGSGTRLTVV.

This clone came up once. V usage is TRBV7-9 and J usage is TRBJ2-1; 9 bases align to TRBD2. J lost 3 bases, V lost 4 bases, and 4 bases had no gene match. Germline lookup yields CDR1 SEHNR and CDR2 FQNEAQ (reference sequence). CDR3 length equals 15 residues. CDR3 nucleotide sequence: TGTGCCAGCAGCTCTAGCGGGGTTAACTACAATGAGCAGTTCTTC. Translation: CASSSSGVNYNEQFF. Filled out from reference TRBV7-9 and TRBJ2-1, the complete variable domain reads DTGVSQNPRHKITKRGQNVTFRCDPISEHNRLYWYRQTLGQGPEFLTYFQNEAQLEKSRLLSDRFSAERPKGSFSTLEIQRTEQGDSAMYLCASSSSGVNYNEQFFGPGTRLTVL.

The chain couples TRBV7-2 to TRBJ2-3; 10 positions agree with TRBD2. The junction had 6 bases not matched to a gene; V was cut back by 5 bases and J by 4 bases. CDR3 size: 15 residues. Germline values: CDR1 SGHTA, CDR2 FQGNSA. CDR3 coding DNA: TGTGCCAGCAGCCTACCCAGCGGGGGGGCAGATACGCAGTATTTT. It is translated as CASSLPSGGADTQYF.

This chain links TRBV5-5 with TRBJ2-2; D is unclear. The germline CDR1 and CDR2 sequences are SGHKS and YYEKEE (reference sequence). The CDR3 length is 12 residues. The ends were cut back, 2 bases at V and 3 bases at J, with 2 bases in the middle. The CDR3 here is CASSFDTGELFF. The CDR3 DNA follows: TGTGCCAGCAGCTTCGACACCGGGGAGCTGTTTTTT.

The table lists this clone with a few counts. This chain joins TRBV21-1 and TRBJ2-3. TRBV21-1 is shown as a pseudogene. The CDR3 is 15 amino acids. This CDR3 reads CASSKEHLFTDTQYF. The CDR3 bases are TGTGCCAGCAGCAAAGAACACCTATTCACAGATACGCAGTATTTT.

The chain employs TRBV27 and TRBJ2-1; 7 nucleotides line up with TRBD1. CDR1 MNHEY and CDR2 SMNVEV come from the germline V gene (reference sequence). The CDR3 sequence is 14 residues long. V dropped 4 bases and J dropped 8; count of bases not matched to a gene: 8. The CDR3 here is CASSSIGRGHEQFF. In DNA form, the CDR3 reads TGTGCCAGCAGTTCAATCGGTAGGGGGCATGAGCAGTTCTTC.

This rearrangement joins TRBV27 to TRBJ2-5; no definite D call. This CDR3 has 13 amino acids. V was pared by 3 bases and J by 5 bases, with 10 bases between. CDR1 is MNHEY and CDR2 is SMNVEV in the germline V gene (reference sequence). CDR3 region: CASSLLVGETQYF. The CDR3 nucleotides are TGTGCCAGCAGTTTGCTGGTTGGGGAGACCCAGTACTTC.

The V call is TRBV25-1, the J call TRBJ1-4; 7 bases align to TRBD1. Germline V gives CDR1 MGHDK, CDR2 SYGVNS. This CDR3 has 15 residues. The J segment lost 7 bases and the V segment lost 5 bases, leaving 10 bases of the junction unmatched. CDR3 amino acids: CASSSPGTEGEKLFF. In DNA form, the CDR3 reads TGTGCCAGCAGTAGCCCCGGGACAGAGGGTGAAAAACTGTTTTTT. Full variable domain (missing parts from reference TRBV25-1 and TRBJ1-4): EADIYQTPRYLVIGTGKKITLECSQTMGHDKMYWYQQDPGMELHLIHYSYGVNSTEKGDLSSESTVSRIRTEHFPLTLESARPSHTSQYLCASSSPGTEGEKLFFGSGTQLSVL.

The chain uses TRBV6-5 and TRBJ1-3, with unresolved D. Between the trimmed V and J ends, which lost 6 bases and 0 bases, there was a span of 12 bases. CDR1 and CDR2 from the germline V gene are MNHEY and SVGAGI. This CDR3 contains 15 residues. CDR3 amino acids: CASSYRPPSGNTIYF. The CDR3 nucleotides are TGTGCCAGCAGCTACCGACCCCCCTCTGGAAACACCATATATTTT.

Points on this clone: The junction does not match germline at one end; this may be a read error. The CDR3 loop is CAGSDSGGDETQYF. The CDR3, as DNA: TGTGCCGGCAGCGATAGCGGGGGGGACGAGACCCAGTACTTC. This sequence joins TRBV9 and TRBJ2-5, with 11 bases matching TRBD2. CDR1 SGDLS and CDR2 YYNGEE come from the germline V gene. This CDR3 spans 14 amino acids.